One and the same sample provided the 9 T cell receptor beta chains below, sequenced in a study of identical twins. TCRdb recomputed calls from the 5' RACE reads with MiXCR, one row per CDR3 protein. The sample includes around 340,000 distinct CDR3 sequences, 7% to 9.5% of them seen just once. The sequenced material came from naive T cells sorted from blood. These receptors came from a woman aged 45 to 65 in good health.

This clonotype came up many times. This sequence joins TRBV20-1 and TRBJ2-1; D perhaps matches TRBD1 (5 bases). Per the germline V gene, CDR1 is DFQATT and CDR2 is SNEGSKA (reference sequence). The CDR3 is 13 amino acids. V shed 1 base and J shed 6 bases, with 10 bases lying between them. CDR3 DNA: TGCAGTGCTAGAGGGGAAGGGGTCAATGAGCAGTTCTTC. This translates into CSARGEGVNEQFF.

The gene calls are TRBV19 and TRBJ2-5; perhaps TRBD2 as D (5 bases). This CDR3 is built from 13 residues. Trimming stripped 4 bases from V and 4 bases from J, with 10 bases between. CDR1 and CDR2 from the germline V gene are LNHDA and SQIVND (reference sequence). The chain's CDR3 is CASSTGWGETQYF. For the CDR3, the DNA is TGTGCCAGTAGTACGGGATGGGGAGAGACCCAGTACTTC.

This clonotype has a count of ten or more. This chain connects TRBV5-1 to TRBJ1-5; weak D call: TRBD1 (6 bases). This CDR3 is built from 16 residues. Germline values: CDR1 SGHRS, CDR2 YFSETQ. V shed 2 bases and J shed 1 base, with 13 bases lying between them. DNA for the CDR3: TGCGCCAGCAGCTTTCCCCACGACAGGAGCAATCAGCCCCAGCATTTT. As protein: CASSFPHDRSNQPQHF.

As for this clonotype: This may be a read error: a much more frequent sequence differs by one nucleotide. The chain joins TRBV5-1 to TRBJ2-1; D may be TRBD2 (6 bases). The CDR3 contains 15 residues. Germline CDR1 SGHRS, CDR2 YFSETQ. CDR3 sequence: CASSLMRDSNNEQFF. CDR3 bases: TGCGCCAGCAGCTTGATGCGGGACTCCAACAATGAGCAGTTCTTC. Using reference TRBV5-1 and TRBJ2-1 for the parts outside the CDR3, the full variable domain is KAGVTQTPRYLIKTRGQQVTLSCSPISGHRSVSWYQQTPGQGLQFLFEYFSETQRNKGNFPGRFSGRQFSNSRSEMNVSTLELGDSALYLCASSLMRDSNNEQFFGPGTRLTVL.

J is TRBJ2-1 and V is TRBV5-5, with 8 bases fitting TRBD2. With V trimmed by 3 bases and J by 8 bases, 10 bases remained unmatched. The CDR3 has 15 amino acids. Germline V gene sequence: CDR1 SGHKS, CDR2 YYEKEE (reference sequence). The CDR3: CASSSVAGSLDEQFF. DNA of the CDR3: TGTGCCAGCAGCTCCGTAGCGGGAAGTCTTGATGAGCAGTTCTTC.

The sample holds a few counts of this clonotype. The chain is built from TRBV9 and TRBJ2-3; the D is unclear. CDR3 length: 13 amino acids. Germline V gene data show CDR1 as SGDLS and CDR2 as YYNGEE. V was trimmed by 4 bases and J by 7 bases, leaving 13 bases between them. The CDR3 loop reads CASSPQQSNTQYF. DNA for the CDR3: TGTGCCAGCAGCCCCCAACAGTCGAATACGCAGTATTTT.

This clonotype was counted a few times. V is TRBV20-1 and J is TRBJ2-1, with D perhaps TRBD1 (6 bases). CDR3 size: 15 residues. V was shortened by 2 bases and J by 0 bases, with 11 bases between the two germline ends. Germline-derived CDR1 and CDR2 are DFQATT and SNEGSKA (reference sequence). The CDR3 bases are TGCAGTGCTAGATCACACAGGGTCTCCTACAATGAGCAGTTCTTC. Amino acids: CSARSHRVSYNEQFF.

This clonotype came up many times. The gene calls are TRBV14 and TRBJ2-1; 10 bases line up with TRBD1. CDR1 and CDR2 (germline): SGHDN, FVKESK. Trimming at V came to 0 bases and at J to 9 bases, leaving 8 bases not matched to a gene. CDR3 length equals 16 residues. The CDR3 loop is CASSQERWGQGTEQFF. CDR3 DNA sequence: TGTGCCAGCAGCCAAGAACGCTGGGGACAGGGGACTGAGCAGTTCTTC.

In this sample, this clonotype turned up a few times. CDR3 in DNA: TGTGCCAGCAGATTCGGGACAGGCCCCTACGAGCAGTACTTC. Its translation is CASRFGTGPYEQYF. The rearrangement uses TRBV12-3 or TRBV12-4 and TRBJ2-7; 8 positions match TRBD1. The ends lost 6 bases at V and 2 bases at J; junction bases unmatched: 6. There are 14 residues in the CDR3.